This T cell receptor (beta chain) was captured in a study of sequential checkpoint blockade in melanoma. Overall study: Arm A got nivolumab then ipilimumab; arm B the reverse, 1:1. Maintenance nivolumab came after either treatment sequence.

Documented treatment: randomized to nivolumab then ipilimumab (arm A) or the reverse (arm B). None of the patients previously received DNA-damaging chemotherapy. Sorted cells were live CD3+CD8+, lacking CD19 and CD56, from PBMCs. This CDR3 has 15 residues. J lost 7 bases, V lost 4 bases, and 11 bases had no gene match. The germline V gene has CDR1 MDHEN and CDR2 SYDVKM. Generated by immunoSEQ multiplex PCR, the TCRdb table keeps only in-frame clones and is missing some. This table holds roughly 30,000 clones, around 80% found once. Sequenced material: CD8+ T cells sorted from blood (inferred from file names), taken from a patient given nivolumab and ipilimumab in sequence. The rearrangement uses TRBV28 and TRBJ1-1; 8 bases line up with TRBD1. This sequence was found in a human donor with melanoma. This CDR3 reads CASSSFLQGANEAFF. In DNA form, the CDR3 reads TGTGCCAGCAGTTCCTTCTTGCAGGGGGCTAATGAAGCTTTCTTT.